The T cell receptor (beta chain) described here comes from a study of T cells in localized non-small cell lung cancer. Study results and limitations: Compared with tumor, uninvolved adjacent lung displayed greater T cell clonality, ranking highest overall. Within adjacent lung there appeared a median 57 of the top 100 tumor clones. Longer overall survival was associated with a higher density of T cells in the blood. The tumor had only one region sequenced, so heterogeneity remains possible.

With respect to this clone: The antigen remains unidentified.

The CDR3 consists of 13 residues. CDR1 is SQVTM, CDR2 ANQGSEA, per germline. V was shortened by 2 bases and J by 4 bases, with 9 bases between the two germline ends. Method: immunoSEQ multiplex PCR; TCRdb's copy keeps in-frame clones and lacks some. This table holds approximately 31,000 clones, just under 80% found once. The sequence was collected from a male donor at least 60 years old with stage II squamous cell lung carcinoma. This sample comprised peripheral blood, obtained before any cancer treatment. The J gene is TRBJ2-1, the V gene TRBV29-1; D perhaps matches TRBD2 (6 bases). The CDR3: CSVERGTYNEQFF. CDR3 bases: TGCAGCGTTGAAAGAGGGACTTACAATGAGCAGTTCTTC.